This T cell receptor (beta chain) originates from a study of glioma-infiltrating T cells. This clonotype has at least ten counts. The target antigen is unknown. Findings and limits, study-wide: Non-neoplastic patients had below-expected tissue-blood divergence, while all gliomas exceeded expectation.

The CDR3 is 15 amino acids. Germline CDR1 is MNHNS and CDR2 is SASEGT. Trimming took off 5 bases at V and 5 bases at J, with 19 bases between the two ends. TCR alpha and beta CDR3 regions were amplified from RNA using iRepertoire nested multiplex PCR. Input was roughly 95-450 ng of tissue mRNA or PBMC total RNA. TCRdb used MiXCR to reprocess the multiplex PCR reads, holding one entry per CDR3 protein. In the table there are around 170,000 distinct CDR3 sequences, roughly 45% of which are singletons. The receptor's source is a human donor with low-grade glioma or glioblastoma, undergoing nonglioma brain surgery, or in good health (not recorded which). V is TRBV6-1 and J is TRBJ2-7, with a possible D match to TRBD2 (6 bases). Sequencing was performed on glioma tissue, nonneoplastic brain tissue, or PBMCs (not recorded which). In DNA, the CDR3 is TGTGCCAGCAGTCCCTGGGGACTTTCTTCCCACGAGCAGTACTTC. Its translation: CASSPWGLSSHEQYF.